The rows below give T cell receptor beta chains drawn from one sample of a study of T-cell reconstitution after alpha-beta-depleted transplantation in children. Via MiXCR, TCRdb re-called the PCR reads, giving one row per CDR3 protein. The sample includes some 830,000 distinct CDR3 sequences, around 17% seen only once; the top ten take approximately 5%. Sequenced material: PBMCs, mostly from graft donor cells, taken 360 days after TCRalphabeta/CD19-depleted stem cell transplant. Source of these receptors: a male patient between 5 and 17 years old who had a stem cell transplant for acute lymphoblastic leukemia, so the T cells may come from the graft donor. Both conserved end residues are part of each CDR3. D genes are given only for firm matches. The size field is filled for only some rows; it gives once, few, many or a size class.

cdr3_aa: CASREQGAETQYF
cdr3_nt: TGCGCCAGCAGAGAACAGGGGGCGGAGACCCAGTACTTC
v_call: TRBV5-1
clone_size: few
j_call: TRBJ2-5
d_call: TRBD1

cdr3_aa: CASSQVFLGGEQYF
cdr3_nt: TGCGCCAGCAGCCAAGTCTTTTTGGGGGGCGAGCAGTACTTC
v_call: TRBV4-1
clone_size: few
j_call: TRBJ2-7
d_call: .

cdr3_aa: CASGNQGGETQYF
cdr3_nt: TGTGCCAGTGGGAATCAGGGAGGGGAGACCCAGTACTTC
v_call: TRBV27
clone_size: few
j_call: TRBJ2-5
d_call: TRBD2

cdr3_aa: CASSGGGEGYEQYF
cdr3_nt: TGTGCCAGCAGCGGTGGGGGGGAGGGCTACGAGCAGTACTTC
v_call: TRBV9
clone_size: .
j_call: TRBJ2-7
d_call: TRBD2

cdr3_aa: CASSPRTSGGAYEQYF
cdr3_nt: TGCGCCAGCAGCCCCCGGACTAGCGGGGGGGCCTACGAGCAGTACTTC
v_call: TRBV5-1
clone_size: once
j_call: TRBJ2-7
d_call: TRBD2

cdr3_aa: CASSYFGISETQYF
cdr3_nt: TGTGCCAGCAGTTACTTCGGGATATCAGAGACCCAGTACTTC
v_call: TRBV6-2/TRBV6-3
clone_size: many
j_call: TRBJ2-5
d_call: .

cdr3_aa: CASSTYNEQFF
cdr3_nt: TGTGCCAGCAGCACCTACAATGAGCAGTTCTTC
v_call: TRBV5-1
clone_size: many
j_call: TRBJ2-1
d_call: .

cdr3_aa: CASSGRDTQYF
cdr3_nt: TGCGCCAGCAGCGGCAGAGATACGCAGTATTTT
v_call: TRBV5-1
clone_size: many
j_call: TRBJ2-3
d_call: .

cdr3_aa: CSARRGGEYQQTQYF
cdr3_nt: TGCAGTGCTAGGAGGGGAGGGGAGTATCAACAGACCCAGTACTTC
v_call: TRBV20-1
clone_size: .
j_call: TRBJ2-5
d_call: TRBD2

cdr3_aa: CSVEKGPGTDTQYF
cdr3_nt: TGCAGCGTTGAAAAGGGACCGGGTACAGATACGCAGTATTTT
v_call: TRBV29-1
clone_size: .
j_call: TRBJ2-3
d_call: .

cdr3_aa: CASSQELAGGRGDEQFF
cdr3_nt: TGTGCCAGCAGCCAAGAACTAGCGGGAGGGCGAGGAGATGAGCAGTTCTTC
v_call: TRBV4-2
clone_size: few
j_call: TRBJ2-1
d_call: TRBD2

cdr3_aa: CASSPLGTGTDTQYF
cdr3_nt: TGTGCCAGCTCACCACTTGGGACAGGGACAGATACGCAGTATTTT
v_call: TRBV18
clone_size: many
j_call: TRBJ2-3
d_call: TRBD1

cdr3_aa: CSARDTSTGFAEAFF
cdr3_nt: TGCAGTGCTAGAGATACGAGCACAGGGTTCGCTGAAGCTTTCTTT
v_call: TRBV20-1
clone_size: few
j_call: TRBJ1-1
d_call: .

cdr3_aa: CASSSDSNEQFF
cdr3_nt: TGTGCCAGCAGCTCGGACTCCAATGAGCAGTTCTTC
v_call: TRBV7-9
clone_size: few
j_call: TRBJ2-1
d_call: .

cdr3_aa: CASSRPRWGYTF
cdr3_nt: TGTGCCAGCAGCCGTCCTAGGTGGGGCTACACCTTC
v_call: TRBV5-6
clone_size: few
j_call: TRBJ1-2
d_call: .

cdr3_aa: CSAGVRVGANVLTF
cdr3_nt: TGCAGTGCTGGTGTGAGGGTCGGGGCCAACGTCCTGACTTTC
v_call: TRBV20-1
clone_size: .
j_call: TRBJ2-6
d_call: .

cdr3_aa: CASSLLDPGLHEQYF
cdr3_nt: TGCGCCAGCAGCTTGTTGGATCCAGGTTTACACGAGCAGTACTTC
v_call: TRBV5-1
clone_size: few
j_call: TRBJ2-7
d_call: .

cdr3_aa: CTSSQDLGITKNIQYF
cdr3_nt: TGCACCAGCAGCCAAGACCTGGGAATAACCAAAAACATTCAGTACTTC
v_call: TRBV1
clone_size: .
j_call: TRBJ2-4
d_call: .

cdr3_aa: CSARDLLAGGTGELFF
cdr3_nt: TGCAGTGCTAGAGATCTCCTAGCGGGAGGGACCGGGGAGCTGTTTTTT
v_call: TRBV20-1
clone_size: .
j_call: TRBJ2-2
d_call: TRBD2

cdr3_aa: CSVATTRVGELFF
cdr3_nt: TGCAGCGTTGCGACGACCAGGGTCGGGGAGCTGTTTTTT
v_call: TRBV29-1
clone_size: .
j_call: TRBJ2-2
d_call: .

cdr3_aa: CASSYRSPSTGELFF
cdr3_nt: TGTGCCAGCAGCTACAGGTCCCCCTCCACCGGGGAGCTGTTTTTT
v_call: TRBV7-2
clone_size: many
j_call: TRBJ2-2
d_call: .

cdr3_aa: CASSQDRWGPGELFF
cdr3_nt: TGTGCCAGCAGCCAAGATCGGTGGGGGCCCGGGGAGCTGTTTTTT
v_call: TRBV3-1
clone_size: .
j_call: TRBJ2-2
d_call: .

cdr3_aa: CASSTADRGLGETQYF
cdr3_nt: TGCGCCAGCAGCACCGCGGACAGGGGGCTAGGAGAGACCCAGTACTTC
v_call: TRBV5-1
clone_size: .
j_call: TRBJ2-5
d_call: TRBD1

cdr3_aa: CASSHLGLVTSTDTQYF
cdr3_nt: TGTGCCAGCAGCCACCTAGGACTCGTTACTAGCACAGATACGCAGTATTTT
v_call: TRBV7-2
clone_size: few
j_call: TRBJ2-3
d_call: .

cdr3_aa: CASKVAFDRSTEAFF
cdr3_nt: TGTGCCAGCAAGGTTGCTTTCGACAGGAGCACTGAAGCTTTCTTT
v_call: TRBV6-5
clone_size: few
j_call: TRBJ1-1
d_call: .

cdr3_aa: CASSLEASAMDTQYF
cdr3_nt: TGTGCCAGCAGCTTGGAGGCTAGCGCCATGGATACGCAGTATTTT
v_call: TRBV5-4
clone_size: few
j_call: TRBJ2-3
d_call: .

cdr3_aa: CASSPQTGLNTEAFF
cdr3_nt: TGTGCCAGCAGCCCACAGACAGGCCTGAACACTGAAGCTTTCTTT
v_call: TRBV9
clone_size: .
j_call: TRBJ1-1
d_call: .

cdr3_aa: CASSGTGGGTDTQYF
cdr3_nt: TGTGCCAGCAGTGGGACAGGGGGCGGCACAGATACGCAGTATTTT
v_call: TRBV2
clone_size: many
j_call: TRBJ2-3
d_call: TRBD1

cdr3_aa: CASSFRGDTDTQYF
cdr3_nt: TGCGCCAGCAGCTTCAGGGGCGACACAGATACGCAGTATTTT
v_call: TRBV5-1
clone_size: many
j_call: TRBJ2-3
d_call: .

cdr3_aa: CASSSERDRGRYEQYF
cdr3_nt: TGTGCCAGCAGCTCTGAACGGGACAGGGGGCGGTACGAGCAGTACTTC
v_call: TRBV7-9
clone_size: .
j_call: TRBJ2-7
d_call: TRBD1

cdr3_aa: CAISERAIEAFF
cdr3_nt: TGTGCCATCAGTGAGAGGGCAATTGAAGCTTTCTTT
v_call: TRBV10-3
clone_size: many
j_call: TRBJ1-1
d_call: .

cdr3_aa: CAISGREGIEQFF
cdr3_nt: TGTGCCATCAGTGGGCGGGAGGGAATTGAGCAGTTCTTC
v_call: TRBV10-3
clone_size: .
j_call: TRBJ2-1
d_call: TRBD2

cdr3_aa: CASSAGLAYEQYF
cdr3_nt: TGTGCCAGCAGCGCAGGACTAGCCTACGAGCAGTACTTC
v_call: TRBV11-3
clone_size: many
j_call: TRBJ2-7
d_call: TRBD2

cdr3_aa: CSVELGGAVTGNTIYF
cdr3_nt: TGCAGCGTTGAATTGGGTGGGGCGGTCACTGGAAACACCATATATTTT
v_call: TRBV29-1
clone_size: many
j_call: TRBJ1-3
d_call: .

cdr3_aa: CSVEIIGQSAYEQYF
cdr3_nt: TGCAGCGTTGAGATCATTGGGCAGTCAGCCTACGAGCAGTACTTC
v_call: TRBV29-1
clone_size: few
j_call: TRBJ2-7
d_call: .

cdr3_aa: CASSLFLGLAGNTQYF
cdr3_nt: TGTGCCAGCAGCTTGTTTCTAGGACTAGCGGGAAATACGCAGTATTTT
v_call: TRBV5-6
clone_size: many
j_call: TRBJ2-3
d_call: TRBD2

cdr3_aa: CASQPGTGNWGYTF
cdr3_nt: TGTGCCTCCCAACCAGGGACAGGGAATTGGGGCTACACCTTC
v_call: TRBV7-6
clone_size: few
j_call: TRBJ1-2
d_call: TRBD1

cdr3_aa: CASGLVMTVTLF
cdr3_nt: TGTGCTAGTGGTTTGGTAATGACAGTCACGCTCTTC
v_call: TRBV12-5
clone_size: .
j_call: TRBJ2-1
d_call: .

cdr3_aa: CASRAVASETQYF
cdr3_nt: TGTGCCAGCAGAGCTGTCGCGTCGGAGACCCAGTACTTC
v_call: TRBV18
clone_size: few
j_call: TRBJ2-5
d_call: .

cdr3_aa: CASSEGDSYNEQFF
cdr3_nt: TGTGCCAGCAGTGAAGGGGATTCCTACAATGAGCAGTTCTTC
v_call: TRBV6-4
clone_size: .
j_call: TRBJ2-1
d_call: .

cdr3_aa: CASREGGEDTIYF
cdr3_nt: TGTGCCAGCAGGGAAGGGGGAGAGGACACCATATATTTT
v_call: TRBV7-9
clone_size: few
j_call: TRBJ1-3
d_call: .

cdr3_aa: CASNNKAGYTGELFF
cdr3_nt: TGTGCCAGCAATAACAAGGCAGGGTACACCGGGGAGCTGTTTTTT
v_call: TRBV27
clone_size: few
j_call: TRBJ2-2
d_call: .

cdr3_aa: CATVDLFTDTQYF
cdr3_nt: TGTGCCACGGTTGACCTCTTCACAGATACGCAGTATTTT
v_call: TRBV24-1
clone_size: few
j_call: TRBJ2-3
d_call: .

cdr3_aa: CASSLIRGF
cdr3_nt: TGTGCCAGCAGTTTAATCCGGGGATTC
v_call: TRBV12-3/TRBV12-4
clone_size: many
j_call: TRBJ2-7
d_call: .

cdr3_aa: CAFAGTSRGKLFF
cdr3_nt: TGTGCCTTCGCCGGGACATCCAGGGGAAAACTGTTTTTT
v_call: TRBV30
clone_size: .
j_call: TRBJ1-4
d_call: .

cdr3_aa: CASSFSLTDSSYEQYF
cdr3_nt: TGCGCCAGCAGCTTTTCCCTGACGGACAGCTCCTACGAGCAGTACTTC
v_call: TRBV5-1
clone_size: many
j_call: TRBJ2-7
d_call: .

cdr3_aa: CASSPPVSLTGELFF
cdr3_nt: TGTGCCAGCAGCCCCCCAGTCAGCCTTACCGGGGAGCTGTTTTTT
v_call: TRBV5-4
clone_size: .
j_call: TRBJ2-2
d_call: .

cdr3_aa: CASSERVAGFYEQYF
cdr3_nt: TGCGCCAGCAGTGAAAGAGTAGCGGGATTCTACGAGCAGTACTTC
v_call: TRBV10-2
clone_size: .
j_call: TRBJ2-7
d_call: TRBD2

cdr3_aa: CASSLRNTRDYYYNEQFF
cdr3_nt: TGTGCCAGCAGCTTAAGGAATACACGGGACTACTACTACAATGAGCAGTTCTTC
v_call: TRBV11-1
clone_size: .
j_call: TRBJ2-1
d_call: TRBD2

cdr3_aa: CASSLAPGAGNEQFF
cdr3_nt: TGCGCCAGCAGCTTGGCCCCAGGGGCTGGCAATGAGCAGTTCTTC
v_call: TRBV5-1
clone_size: few
j_call: TRBJ2-1
d_call: .

cdr3_aa: CASNRDREGTGELFF
cdr3_nt: TGTGCCAGCAACCGGGACAGGGAGGGCACCGGGGAGCTGTTTTTT
v_call: TRBV12-3/TRBV12-4
clone_size: few
j_call: TRBJ2-2
d_call: TRBD1

cdr3_aa: CATSSRSYNEQFF
cdr3_nt: TGTGCCACCAGCAGCAGGTCCTACAATGAGCAGTTCTTC
v_call: TRBV15
clone_size: few
j_call: TRBJ2-1
d_call: .

cdr3_aa: CASSLEGSWETQYF
cdr3_nt: TGTGCCAGCAGTTTAGAGGGGTCGTGGGAGACCCAGTACTTC
v_call: TRBV12-3/TRBV12-4
clone_size: .
j_call: TRBJ2-5
d_call: .